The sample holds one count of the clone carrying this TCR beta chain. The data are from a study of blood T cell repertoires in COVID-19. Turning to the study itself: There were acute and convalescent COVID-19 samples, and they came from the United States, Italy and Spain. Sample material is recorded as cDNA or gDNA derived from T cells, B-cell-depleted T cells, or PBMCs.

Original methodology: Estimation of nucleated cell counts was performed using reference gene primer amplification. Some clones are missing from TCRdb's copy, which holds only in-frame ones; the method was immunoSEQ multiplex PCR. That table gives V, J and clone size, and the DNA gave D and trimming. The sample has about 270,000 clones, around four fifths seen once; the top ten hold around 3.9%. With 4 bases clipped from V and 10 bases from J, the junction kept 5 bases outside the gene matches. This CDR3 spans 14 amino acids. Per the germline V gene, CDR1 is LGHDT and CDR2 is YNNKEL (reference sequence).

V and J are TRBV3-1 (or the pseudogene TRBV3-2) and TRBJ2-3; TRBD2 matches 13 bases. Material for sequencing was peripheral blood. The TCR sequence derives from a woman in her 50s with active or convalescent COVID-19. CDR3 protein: CASSPGLAGEAQYF. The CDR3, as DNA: TGTGCCAGCAGCCCTGGACTAGCGGGAGAAGCGCAGTATTTT.